The clone carrying this TCR beta chain was seen once. No antigen is known for it. TCRdb's table, derived via immunoSEQ multiplex PCR, lists solely in-frame clones and lacks some. The repertoire holds tens of thousands of clones, about 88% seen once, with roughly 0.2% in the top ten. The CDR3 loop spans 15 amino acids. V gave up 5 bases and J gave up 4 bases; unmatched junction bases: 7. Germline CDR1 and CDR2: SGDLS and YYNGEE. The data belong to a study of OX40 agonist ivuxolimab in advanced cancers. Study overall: One patient with hepatocellular carcinoma and two with cutaneous melanoma, three in all, had partial responses. Study conclusions and caveats: Dosing at 0.1 to 3.0 mg/kg was accompanied by clonal expansion of CD4+ and CD8+ blood T cells by week 6.

The chain has TRBV9 and TRBJ2-2; 8 bases agree with TRBD1. This specimen consisted of CD4+ or CD8+ T cells sorted from blood, obtained in a trial of the OX40 agonist ivuxolimab. This receptor was identified in an adult with an advanced solid tumor such as melanoma, head and neck, liver or kidney cancer. The CDR3: CASSEGQGGTGELFF. Written as DNA, the CDR3 is TGTGCCAGCAGTGAAGGACAGGGAGGCACCGGGGAGCTGTTTTTT.